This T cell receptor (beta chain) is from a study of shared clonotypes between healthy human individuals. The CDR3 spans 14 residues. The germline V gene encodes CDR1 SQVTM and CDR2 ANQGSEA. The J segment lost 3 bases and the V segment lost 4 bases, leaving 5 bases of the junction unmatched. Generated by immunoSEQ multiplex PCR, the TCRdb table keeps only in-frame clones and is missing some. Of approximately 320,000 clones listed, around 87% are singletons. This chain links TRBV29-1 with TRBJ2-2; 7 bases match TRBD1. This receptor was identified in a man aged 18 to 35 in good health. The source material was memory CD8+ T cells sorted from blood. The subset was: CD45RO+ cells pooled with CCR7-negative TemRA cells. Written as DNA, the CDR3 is TGCAGCGTTGCCGACAGGGCCCACACCGGGGAGCTGTTTTTT. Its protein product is CSVADRAHTGELFF.